Shown below are 20 T cell receptor beta chains from a single sample sequenced in a study of Graves' ophthalmopathy and Graves' hyperthyroidism. TCR beta CDR3 amplification used RNA transcripts. First-round RT-PCR relied on HTBI primers, and a second-round multiplex PCR came next. TCRdb re-derived calls from the multiplex PCR reads in MiXCR, one entry per CDR3 protein. The table lists 260,000 or so distinct CDR3 sequences, approximately 42% of them singletons. Sequenced input: peripheral blood. These receptors all come from an adult man with Graves' ophthalmopathy.

Here the CDR3 reads CASSESGAGDEKLFF. The DNA for the CDR3 is TGTGCCAGCAGTGAATCAGGGGCCGGGGATGAAAAACTGTTTTTT. The rearrangement links TRBV25-1 to TRBJ1-4; a weak D match, TRBD1 (6 bases). V shed 1 base and J shed 6 bases, with 12 bases lying between them. Looked up from germline, CDR1 is MGHDK and CDR2 is SYGVNS. The CDR3 has 15 residues.

The chain is built from TRBV7-9 and TRBJ2-2; perhaps TRBD2 as D (6 bases). Germline loops: CDR1 SEHNR, CDR2 FQNEAQ (reference sequence). This CDR3 spans 15 amino acids. Trimming took off 2 bases at V and 1 base at J, with 8 bases between the two ends. The CDR3 region is CASSLLGGNTGELFF. The CDR3 DNA reads as TGTGCCAGCAGCTTACTCGGGGGGAACACCGGGGAGCTGTTTTTT.

The V call is TRBV6-5, the J call TRBJ1-2, with a weak D call TRBD1 (5 bases). Germline CDR1 MNHEY, CDR2 SVGAGI. The CDR3 is 15 amino acids. The V and J ends lost 3 bases and 7 bases respectively, with 18 bases between them. In DNA form, the CDR3 reads TGTGCCAGCAGTTATCGCGACAGCTGGGGGGTTGGCTACACCTTC. Amino acids: CASSYRDSWGVGYTF.

This chain links TRBV9 with TRBJ1-1; D is ambiguous. This CDR3 comprises 13 residues. Trimming pared 5 bases from V and 4 bases from J, leaving 12 bases between. Germline lookup yields CDR1 SGDLS and CDR2 YYNGEE. The CDR3 is CASSREFRTEAFF. CDR3 bases: TGTGCCAGCAGTCGGGAGTTCCGCACTGAAGCTTTCTTT.

This clonotype has ten or more counts. The chain combines TRBV20-1 with TRBJ1-1; D perhaps matches TRBD1 (5 bases). V was cut by 1 base and J by 3 bases, with 6 bases left in between. The CDR3 runs 12 residues. Per the germline V gene, CDR1 is DFQATT and CDR2 is SNEGSKA (reference sequence). CDR3 in DNA: TGCAGTGCTAGAGCCAGGGACACTGAAGCTTTCTTT. Its translation is CSARARDTEAFF.

There are a few counts of this clonotype. The chain carries TRBV7-6 and TRBJ1-1; 7 positions agree with TRBD1. CDR3 length: 15 residues. V lost 1 base and J lost 1; bases outside the gene matches: 3. The V gene's germline CDR1 is SGHVS and CDR2 FNYEAQ. For the CDR3, the DNA is TGTGCCAGCAGCTTAGAGGCAGGGGGGAACACTGAAGCTTTCTTT. Translation gives CASSLEAGGNTEAFF.

The rearrangement joins TRBV5-8 to TRBJ2-7; 7 bases agree with TRBD1. CDR3 length equals 14 residues. Trimming took 2 bases from V and 4 from J; bases not matched to a gene: 6. CDR1 SGHTS and CDR2 YDEGEE come from the germline V gene. Here the CDR3 DNA reads TGTGCCAGCAGCTTAAACAGGGGTTGGTACGAGCAGTACTTC. It is translated as CASSLNRGWYEQYF.

V gene TRBV3-1 combines with J gene TRBJ1-5; tentative D call: TRBD1 (6 bases). Looked up from germline, CDR1 is LGHDT and CDR2 is YNNKEL (reference sequence). V was clipped by 2 bases and J by 4 bases, with 9 bases between them. The CDR3 runs 14 residues. DNA of the CDR3: TGTGCCAGCAGCCAAAGTACAGGGAATCAGCCCCAGCATTTT. Translation gives CASSQSTGNQPQHF.

This sequence joins TRBV11-2 and TRBJ2-5, with a weak D call TRBD2 (6 bases). The CDR3 is made up of 13 amino acids. Germline CDR1 and CDR2: SGHAT and FQNNGV. Trimming removed 5 bases from V and 6 bases from J, with 13 bases in between. Here the CDR3 reads CASSQTSLKTQYF. In DNA, the CDR3 is TGTGCCAGCAGCCAGACTAGTCTGAAGACCCAGTACTTC.

This clonotype occurred many times. The chain carries TRBV2 and TRBJ1-1, with D perhaps TRBD1 (5 bases). The CDR3 is 13 amino acids. Germline CDR1 reads SNHLY; CDR2 reads FYNNEI. V gave up 6 bases and J gave up 2 bases, with 10 bases separating them. This chain's CDR3 is CASSADSNTEAFF. The CDR3 nucleotides are TGTGCCAGCAGCGCCGACAGCAACACTGAAGCTTTCTTT.

The rearrangement joins TRBV3-1 to TRBJ1-2; D may be TRBD1 (5 bases). This CDR3 has 16 residues. V was clipped by 1 base and J by 7 bases, with 19 bases between them. CDR1 and CDR2 from the germline V gene are LGHDT and YNNKEL (reference sequence). The CDR3: CASSQGISGPTGGYTF. For the CDR3, the DNA is TGTGCCAGCAGCCAAGGTATTTCGGGGCCCACGGGTGGCTACACCTTC.

This clonotype was seen at least ten times. The V call is TRBV2, the J call TRBJ2-7; possible D gene TRBD2, 6 bases. V was shortened by 7 bases and J by 2 bases, with 6 bases between the two germline ends. CDR1 SNHLY and CDR2 FYNNEI come from the germline V gene. The CDR3 has 11 amino acids. The DNA for the CDR3 is TGTGCCAGCACGGGGGCCTACGAGCAGTACTTC. It encodes CASTGAYEQYF.

V gene TRBV7-9 combines with J gene TRBJ2-7, with TRBD1 matching 8 bases. The CDR3 has 14 residues. J lost 3 bases, V lost 4 bases, and 5 bases had no gene match. From germline, CDR1 is SEHNR and CDR2 FQNEAQ (reference sequence). CDR3 protein: CASSSQGGGYEQYF. CDR3 DNA sequence: TGTGCCAGCAGCTCACAGGGGGGTGGCTACGAGCAGTACTTC. Full variable domain (outside the CDR3, taken from reference TRBV7-9 and TRBJ2-7): DTGVSQNPRHKITKRGQNVTFRCDPISEHNRLYWYRQTLGQGPEFLTYFQNEAQLEKSRLLSDRFSAERPKGSFSTLEIQRTEQGDSAMYLCASSSQGGGYEQYFGPGTRLTVT.

This clonotype was counted between two and nine times. This chain joins TRBV7-2 and TRBJ2-7; TRBD2 might be the D (5 bases). CDR1 and CDR2 (germline): SGHTA, FQGNSA. The CDR3 extends over 15 amino acids. The germline V and J ends were trimmed by 2 bases and 0 bases, with 11 bases remaining between them. The CDR3 region has the DNA TGTGCCAGCAGCTTATTCATAGGGAGCTCCTACGAGCAGTACTTC. It encodes CASSLFIGSSYEQYF.

This chain links TRBV20-1 with TRBJ1-6; D not resolved. The CDR3 contains 15 residues. Deletions cut 1 base from V and 5 bases from J, with 12 bases between. CDR1 DFQATT and CDR2 SNEGSKA come from the germline V gene (reference sequence). Here the CDR3 DNA reads TGCAGTGCTAGAGCCGAGACGTACGATAATTCACCCCTCCACTTT. Amino acids: CSARAETYDNSPLHF.

V and J are TRBV5-1 and TRBJ1-1, with D unclear. Germline assignment: CDR1 SGHRS and CDR2 YFSETQ. V lost 0 bases and J lost 1, with 7 bases in between. The CDR3 runs 14 residues. The CDR3 loop is CASSLGLTNTEAFF. The CDR3 bases are TGCGCCAGCAGCTTGGGACTAACGAACACTGAAGCTTTCTTT. Using reference TRBV5-1 and TRBJ1-1 for the parts outside the CDR3, the full variable domain is KAGVTQTPRYLIKTRGQQVTLSCSPISGHRSVSWYQQTPGQGLQFLFEYFSETQRNKGNFPGRFSGRQFSNSRSEMNVSTLELGDSALYLCASSLGLTNTEAFFGQGTRLTVV.

This clonotype was seen just once. The chain uses TRBV7-9 and TRBJ2-7; D is possibly TRBD2 (6 bases). The CDR3 runs 15 residues. V was shortened by 1 base and J by 2 bases, with 12 bases between the two germline ends. Germline V gene lookup returns CDR1 SEHNR and CDR2 FQNEAQ (reference sequence). The DNA for the CDR3 is TGTGCCAGCAGCTTAGGGCGGGGCGTCGCCTACGAGCAGTACTTC. This codes for CASSLGRGVAYEQYF.

This clonotype showed up just a few times. The chain couples TRBV12-3 or TRBV12-4 to TRBJ1-1; D perhaps matches TRBD1 (5 bases). CDR3 length equals 13 residues. The germline V and J ends were trimmed by 1 base and 8 bases, with 11 bases remaining between them. The CDR3 protein is CASSLGGAIEAFF. The DNA for the CDR3 is TGTGCCAGCAGTTTAGGCGGGGCGATCGAAGCTTTCTTT.

The rearrangement links TRBV2 to TRBJ2-7; D perhaps matches TRBD2 (6 bases). The assigned J gene may be wrong: the sequence end matches TRBJ2-5 better. Germline CDR1 reads SNHLY; CDR2 reads FYNNEI. The CDR3 runs to 15 residues. In nucleotides, the CDR3 is TGTGCCAGCAGTTACGGGGGTCTAGGAAAAGAGACCCAGTACTTC. It specifies CASSYGGLGKETQYF.

J is TRBJ1-4 and V is TRBV20-1; 7 nucleotides agree with TRBD1. CDR3 length: 13 residues. CDR1 is DFQATT, CDR2 SNEGSKA, per germline (reference sequence). After removal of 1 base from V and 8 bases from J, the junction contained 4 bases not matched to a gene. CDR3 region: CSARVGTEEKLFF. CDR3 DNA sequence: TGCAGTGCTAGAGTAGGGACAGAAGAAAAACTGTTTTTT.